This T cell receptor (beta chain) was sequenced during a study of blood T cell repertoires in COVID-19. About the study: Sites in the United States, Italy and Spain provided acute and convalescent COVID-19 samples. PBMCs, B-cell-depleted T cells, or T cells provided the cDNA or gDNA that made up the material.

Trimming removed 0 bases at V and 4 bases at J, with 16 bases between. Germline lookup yields CDR1 SGHRS and CDR2 YFSETQ. The CDR3 spans 17 residues. In the authors' workflow: Reference gene primers were amplified, and this amplification served to estimate nucleated cell counts. Sequenced by immunoSEQ multiplex PCR; TCRdb stores in-frame clones only, minus some. From that table come the V and J calls and clone size; the DNA was used to work out D and trimming. The profile covers some 210,000 clones, with nearly 90% appearing a single time and 5% to 7.5% taken by the ten largest. Sequencing input: peripheral blood. This chain connects TRBV5-1 to TRBJ1-4; D might be TRBD1 (5 bases). The TCR originated in a woman in her thirties or forties who had recovered from COVID-19. This CDR3 reads CASSLVNKAGYNEKLFF. CDR3 coding DNA: TGCGCCAGCAGCTTGGTAAATAAAGCAGGGTATAATGAAAAACTGTTTTTT. The whole variable domain, filled in from reference TRBV5-1 and TRBJ1-4, reads KAGVTQTPRYLIKTRGQQVTLSCSPISGHRSVSWYQQTPGQGLQFLFEYFSETQRNKGNFPGRFSGRQFSNSRSEMNVSTLELGDSALYLCASSLVNKAGYNEKLFFGSGTQLSVL.